This T cell receptor (beta chain) stems from a study of Ad26.COV2.S vaccination and SARS-CoV-2 variants. About this clone: What it recognizes is unknown.

The protocol was immunoSEQ multiplex PCR, while the TCRdb copy is restricted to in-frame clones and leaves out a portion. The sample consists of about 400,000 clones, around 89% of them appearing once. Notes on the study in general: Post-vaccination spike-specific CD8+ and CD4+ T cell responses reportedly had substantial breadth.

Germline V gene lookup returns CDR1 MNHEY and CDR2 SVGEGT. The CDR3 has 15 residues. V dropped 6 bases and J dropped 5 bases, with 16 bases sitting between them. Regarding treatment: 15 to 20 received Ad26.COV2.S at low or high dose, single or two shots; about five received placebo; per-sample allocation not given. Sampling was done on day 63 after the first vaccine or placebo injection. Whoever gave the sample was an adult aged 18-55 years in Boston. An Ad26 vector expressing Wuhan-strain SARS-CoV-2 spike constituted the vaccine. This clonotype originated in a person between 18 and 65 years old who received the Ad26.COV2.S COVID-19 vaccine or a placebo. The rearrangement joins TRBV6-2 or TRBV6-3 to TRBJ2-2; perhaps D is TRBD1 or TRBD2 (7 bases each). The sequencing here drew on peripheral blood, taken in a trial of Ad26.COV2.S vaccine versus placebo. This CDR3 reads CASSVDREGTGELFF. Here the CDR3 DNA reads TGTGCCAGCAGCGTCGACAGGGAGGGGACCGGGGAGCTGTTTTTT.